Below, 5 T cell receptor beta chains from the same sample are listed, as sequenced in a study of cytomegalovirus exposure and HLA in healthy donors. Amplification used 60 Vbeta primers and 13 Jbeta primers. Clones were read by immunoSEQ multiplex PCR, and TCRdb kept only the in-frame ones, dropping some. The sample includes some 80,000 clones, 65% to 85% seen only once; the top ten take around 3.4%. Sequencing used PBMCs. These receptor sequences come from a man aged 50 or older in good health and CMV-seronegative.

This chain links TRBV5-4 with TRBJ2-7; TRBD2 is a possible D gene (5 bases). CDR1 SGHNT and CDR2 YYREEE come from the germline V gene (reference sequence). The CDR3 consists of 15 residues. V was clipped by 0 bases and J by 0 bases, with 10 bases between them. CDR3 region: CASSLGGSGSYEQYF. The CDR3 DNA reads as TGTGCCAGCAGCTTGGGAGGGTCCGGCTCCTACGAGCAGTACTTC.

The V call is TRBV9, the J call TRBJ2-1; a possible D gene is TRBD1 (5 bases). The germline gives CDR1 SGDLS, CDR2 YYNGEE. Deletions cut 7 bases from V and 5 bases from J, with 16 bases between. CDR3 length: 14 residues. The CDR3 DNA reads TGTGCCAGCCGCAGGGATCCATCTAACAATGAGCAGTTCTTC. Protein sequence: CASRRDPSNNEQFF. Together with reference TRBV9 and TRBJ2-1, the CDR3 gives the full variable domain: DSGVTQTPKHLITATGQRVTLRCSPRSGDLSVYWYQQSLDQGLQFLIQYYNGEERAKGNILERFSAQQFPDLHSELNLSSLELGDSALYFCASRRDPSNNEQFFGPGTRLTVL.

This clone was seen just once. The chain is built from TRBV5-5 and TRBJ1-2; TRBD1 matches 8 bases. This CDR3 spans 16 amino acids. Germline loops: CDR1 SGHKS, CDR2 YYEKEE (reference sequence). V shed 0 bases and J 4 bases; nucleotides not matched to a gene: 8. DNA of the CDR3: TGTGCCAGCAGCTTGGCCCTTGGACAGGGTACCTATGGCTACACCTTC. This encodes CASSLALGQGTYGYTF.

The chain combines TRBV4-2 with TRBJ2-7, with D tentatively TRBD1 (5 bases). Germline-derived CDR1 and CDR2 are LGHNA and YNFKEQ. Between the trimmed V and J ends, which lost 2 bases and 2 bases, there was a span of 16 bases. There are 16 residues in the CDR3. The CDR3 region is CASSQRSSRETYEQYF. CDR3 nucleotides: TGTGCCAGCAGCCAAAGGTCATCCAGGGAAACCTACGAGCAGTACTTC.

The CDR3 bases are TGTGCCAGCTCACCGGGACTAGCGGCGCGGGAGACCCAGTACTTC. It yields the protein CASSPGLAARETQYF. The chain has TRBV18 and TRBJ2-5, with TRBD2 identical over 11 bases. There are 15 residues in the CDR3. J lost 5 bases, V lost 3 bases, and 5 bases had no gene match. Per the germline V gene, CDR1 is KGHSH and CDR2 is LQKENI.